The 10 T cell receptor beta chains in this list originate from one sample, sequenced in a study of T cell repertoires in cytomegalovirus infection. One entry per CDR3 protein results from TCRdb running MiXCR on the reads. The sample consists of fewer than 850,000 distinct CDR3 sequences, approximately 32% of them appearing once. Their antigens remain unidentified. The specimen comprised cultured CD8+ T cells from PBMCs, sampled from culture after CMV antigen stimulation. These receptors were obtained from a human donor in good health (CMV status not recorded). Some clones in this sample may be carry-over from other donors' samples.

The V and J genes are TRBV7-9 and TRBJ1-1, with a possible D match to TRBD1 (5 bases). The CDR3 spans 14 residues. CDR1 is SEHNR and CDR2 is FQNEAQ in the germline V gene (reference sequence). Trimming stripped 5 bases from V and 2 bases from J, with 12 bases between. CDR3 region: CASSTGRRNTEAFF. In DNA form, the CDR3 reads TGTGCCAGCAGCACGGGACGCAGAAACACTGAAGCTTTCTTT. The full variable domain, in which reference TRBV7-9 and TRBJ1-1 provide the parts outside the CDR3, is DTGVSQNPRHKITKRGQNVTFRCDPISEHNRLYWYRQTLGQGPEFLTYFQNEAQLEKSRLLSDRFSAERPKGSFSTLEIQRTEQGDSAMYLCASSTGRRNTEAFFGQGTRLTVV.

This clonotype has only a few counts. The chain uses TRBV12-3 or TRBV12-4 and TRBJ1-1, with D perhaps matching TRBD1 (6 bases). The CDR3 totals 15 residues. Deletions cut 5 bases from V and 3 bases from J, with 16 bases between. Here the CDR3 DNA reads TGTGCCAGCAGTCCCCGAAGGGGGGGGGACACTGAAGCTTTCTTT. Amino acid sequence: CASSPRRGGDTEAFF.

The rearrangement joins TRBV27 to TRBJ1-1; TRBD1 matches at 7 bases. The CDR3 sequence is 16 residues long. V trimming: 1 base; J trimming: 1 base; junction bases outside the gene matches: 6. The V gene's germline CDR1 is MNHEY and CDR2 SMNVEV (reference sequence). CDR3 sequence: CASSLWAGGENTEAFF. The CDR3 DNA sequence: TGTGCCAGCAGTTTATGGGCAGGGGGTGAGAACACTGAAGCTTTCTTT.

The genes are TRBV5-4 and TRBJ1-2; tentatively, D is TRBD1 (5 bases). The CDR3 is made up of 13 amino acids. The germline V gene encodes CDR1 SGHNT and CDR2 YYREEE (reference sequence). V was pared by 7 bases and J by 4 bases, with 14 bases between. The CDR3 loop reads CASWDSAGYGYTF. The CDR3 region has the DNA TGTGCCAGCTGGGACTCTGCTGGCTATGGCTACACCTTC.

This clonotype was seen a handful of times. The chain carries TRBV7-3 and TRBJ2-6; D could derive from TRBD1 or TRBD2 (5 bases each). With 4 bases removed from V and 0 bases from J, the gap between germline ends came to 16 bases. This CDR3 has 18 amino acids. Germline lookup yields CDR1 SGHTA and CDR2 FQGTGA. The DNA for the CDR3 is TGTGCCAGCAGCTACAGGACTCCGGGCCGCTCTGGGGCCAACGTCCTGACTTTC. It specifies CASSYRTPGRSGANVLTF.

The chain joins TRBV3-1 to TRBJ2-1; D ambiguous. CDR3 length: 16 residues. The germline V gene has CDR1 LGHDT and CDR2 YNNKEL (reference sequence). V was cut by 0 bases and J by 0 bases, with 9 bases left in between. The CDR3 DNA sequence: TGTGCCAGCAGCCAAGACTACCGCAGCTCCTACAATGAGCAGTTCTTC. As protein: CASSQDYRSSYNEQFF.

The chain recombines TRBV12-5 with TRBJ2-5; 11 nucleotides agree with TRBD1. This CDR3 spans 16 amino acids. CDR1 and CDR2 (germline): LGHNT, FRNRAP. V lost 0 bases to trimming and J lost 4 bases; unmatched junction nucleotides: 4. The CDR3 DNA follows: TGTGCTAGTGGTTTGGTACTGGACAGGGGGCGAGAGACCCAGTACTTC. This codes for CASGLVLDRGRETQYF.

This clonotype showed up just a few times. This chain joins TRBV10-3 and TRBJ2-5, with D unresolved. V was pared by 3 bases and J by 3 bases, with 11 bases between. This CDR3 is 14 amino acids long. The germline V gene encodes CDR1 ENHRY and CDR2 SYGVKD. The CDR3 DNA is TGTGCCATCAGTGACCGGACGGGTAAAGAGACCCAGTACTTC. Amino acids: CAISDRTGKETQYF.

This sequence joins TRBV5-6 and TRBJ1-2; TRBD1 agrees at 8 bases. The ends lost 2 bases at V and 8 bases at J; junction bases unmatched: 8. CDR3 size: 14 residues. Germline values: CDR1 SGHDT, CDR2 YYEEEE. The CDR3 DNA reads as TGTGCCAGCAGCTTTCCAGGGGGCGGTTTCGGCTACACCTTC. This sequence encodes CASSFPGGGFGYTF.

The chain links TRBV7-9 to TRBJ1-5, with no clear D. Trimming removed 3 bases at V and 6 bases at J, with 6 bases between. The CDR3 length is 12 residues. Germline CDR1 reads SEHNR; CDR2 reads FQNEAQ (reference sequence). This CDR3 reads CASSFYPQPQHF. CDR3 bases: TGTGCCAGCAGCTTTTATCCTCAGCCCCAGCATTTT.